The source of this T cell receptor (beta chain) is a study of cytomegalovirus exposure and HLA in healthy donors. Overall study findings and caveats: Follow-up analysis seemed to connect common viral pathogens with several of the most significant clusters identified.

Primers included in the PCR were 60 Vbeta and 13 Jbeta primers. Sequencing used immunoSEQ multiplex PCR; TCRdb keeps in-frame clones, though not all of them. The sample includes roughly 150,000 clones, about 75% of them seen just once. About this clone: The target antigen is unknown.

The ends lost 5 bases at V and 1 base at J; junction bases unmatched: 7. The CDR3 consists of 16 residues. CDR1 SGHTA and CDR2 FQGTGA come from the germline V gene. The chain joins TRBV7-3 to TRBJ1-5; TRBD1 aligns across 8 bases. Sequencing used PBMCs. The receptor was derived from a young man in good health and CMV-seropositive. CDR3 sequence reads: CASSATRTGSNQPQHF. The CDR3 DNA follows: TGTGCCAGCAGCGCAACCAGGACAGGGAGCAATCAGCCCCAGCATTTT.